The 12 T cell receptor beta chains presented below share a single source sample, sequenced in a study of CD8 T cells in ankylosing spondylitis. Broader study findings: Ankylosing spondylitis blood seemed to carry a telltale TCR beta motif made of about 8 highly homologous variants.

What these receptors recognize is not known. Via MiXCR, TCRdb re-called the 5' RACE reads, giving one row per CDR3 protein. The sample shows some 800,000 distinct CDR3 sequences, 12% of them seen only once. The sequenced sample was blood, either unsorted or a sorted T cell fraction (not recorded which). All receptors derive from a male donor with ankylosing spondylitis.

The J gene is TRBJ1-3, the V gene TRBV10-2; TRBD1 might be the D (5 bases). V was shortened by 0 bases and J by 4 bases, with 13 bases between the two germline ends. Germline V gene lookup returns CDR1 WSHSY and CDR2 SAAADI. CDR3 length: 16 residues. The CDR3: CASSESGRASGNTIYF. In nucleotides, the CDR3 is TGCGCCAGCAGTGAGTCCGGCAGGGCATCCGGAAACACCATATATTTT.

This chain uses TRBV5-1 with TRBJ2-1; 7 nucleotides align to TRBD2. The CDR3 consists of 14 residues. The trim removed 0 bases at V and 8 bases at J, leaving 5 bases unmatched. Germline loops: CDR1 SGHRS, CDR2 YFSETQ. The CDR3 coding sequence is TGCGCCAGCAGCTTGGGCGGGAGTTATTATGAGCAGTTCTTC. Protein sequence: CASSLGGSYYEQFF.

This clonotype was seen a handful of times. V gene TRBV9 combines with J gene TRBJ2-7, with 11 nucleotides matching TRBD1. The CDR3 extends over 16 amino acids. Trimming cost V 4 bases and J 5 bases; bases outside gene matches: 11. CDR1 and CDR2 (germline): SGDLS, YYNGEE. CDR3 loop: CASSHGRTGGIDEQYF. The CDR3 nucleotides read TGTGCCAGCAGCCACGGTCGGACAGGGGGCATCGACGAGCAGTACTTC.

The chain recombines TRBV25-1 with TRBJ2-1; D possibly corresponds to TRBD2 (6 bases). The CDR3 totals 14 residues. The V gene lost 4 bases and the J gene lost 3 bases, with 10 bases spanning the gap. Per the germline V gene, CDR1 is MGHDK and CDR2 is SYGVNS. For the CDR3, the DNA is TGTGCCAGCAGTGGCTCTAGCGTCTACAATGAGCAGTTCTTC. Translation: CASSGSSVYNEQFF.

This chain connects TRBV27 to TRBJ2-5; 7 bases are a match to TRBD1. CDR1 MNHEY and CDR2 SMNVEV come from the germline V gene (reference sequence). The CDR3 spans 15 residues. Unmatched junction bases numbered 9, after V lost 3 bases and J lost 5 bases. This CDR3 reads CASSLRGQPWETQYF. Written as DNA, the CDR3 is TGTGCCAGCAGTTTGAGGGGACAGCCTTGGGAGACCCAGTACTTC.

This chain joins TRBV11-3 and TRBJ2-1; 8 bases align to TRBD1. From germline, CDR1 is SGHNT and CDR2 YENEEA. The CDR3 runs to 15 residues. V dropped 3 bases and J dropped 7; count of bases not matched to a gene: 8. The DNA for the CDR3 is TGTGCCAGCAGCTTCAGGAGGACAGGGATGAATGAGCAGTTCTTC. Protein sequence: CASSFRRTGMNEQFF.

This clonotype has a count of ten or more. The chain carries TRBV7-2 and TRBJ2-7; either TRBD1 or TRBD2 may supply D (5 bases each). This CDR3 is 13 amino acids long. Between the trimmed V and J ends, which lost 3 bases and 3 bases, there was a span of 9 bases. Germline assignment: CDR1 SGHTA and CDR2 FQGNSA. The CDR3: CASSLGEIYEQYF. CDR3 sequence (DNA): TGTGCCAGCAGCTTGGGGGAGATCTACGAGCAGTACTTC. Filled out from reference TRBV7-2 and TRBJ2-7, the complete variable domain reads GAGVSQSPSNKVTEKGKDVELRCDPISGHTALYWYRQSLGQGLEFLIYFQGNSAPDKSGLPSDRFSAERTGGSVSTLTIQRTQQEDSAVYLCASSLGEIYEQYFGPGTRLTVT.

A few counts support this clonotype. The chain recombines TRBV5-4 with TRBJ2-1; TRBD1 is a possible D gene (5 bases). This CDR3 comprises 13 residues. Germline V gene data show CDR1 as SGHNT and CDR2 as YYREEE (reference sequence). Trimming shortened V by 3 bases and J by 5 bases, and 9 bases separated the two germline ends. The CDR3 DNA reads as TGTGCCAGCAGCTCCCGACAGAACAATGAGCAGTTCTTC. It yields the protein CASSSRQNNEQFF.

The chain uses TRBV20-1 and TRBJ1-2, with 9 bases that match TRBD1. Germline loops: CDR1 DFQATT, CDR2 SNEGSKA (reference sequence). V dropped 0 bases and J dropped 7; count of bases not matched to a gene: 6. The CDR3 length is 14 residues. The CDR3 here is CSARDQGQGAGYTF. CDR3 bases: TGCAGTGCTAGAGATCAGGGACAGGGAGCTGGCTACACCTTC.

This clonotype has a handful of counts. The chain uses TRBV5-1 and TRBJ2-3, with TRBD2 matching 8 bases. V shed 6 bases and J 2 bases; nucleotides not matched to a gene: 8. The CDR3 has 15 amino acids. Germline V gene data show CDR1 as SGHRS and CDR2 as YFSETQ. The CDR3 sequence is CASTISGAPTDTQYF. The CDR3 nucleotides are TGCGCCAGCACTATTAGCGGGGCCCCCACAGATACGCAGTATTTT.

The V and J genes are TRBV5-1 and TRBJ2-2, with a tentative D call TRBD2 (5 bases). V lost 0 bases to trimming and J lost 4 bases, with 13 bases between them. Germline CDR1 and CDR2: SGHRS and YFSETQ. The CDR3 totals 16 residues. The CDR3 reads CASSLAGGLTTGELFF. The CDR3 nucleotides are TGCGCCAGCAGCTTGGCCGGCGGACTCACCACCGGGGAGCTGTTTTTT.

The V gene is TRBV20-1, the J gene TRBJ1-5, with TRBD1 identical over 8 bases. The germline V gene has CDR1 DFQATT and CDR2 SNEGSKA (reference sequence). CDR3 length: 14 residues. For the CDR3, the DNA is TGCAGCGGGACAGGTTCTTTTAGGAATCAGCCCCAGCATTTT. Protein sequence: CSGTGSFRNQPQHF.